The clone carrying this T cell receptor beta chain was recorded a few times. Its antigen is not identified. Possible read error: a much larger clone is one base away. This entry comes from a study of regulatory T cells in long-lasting Graves disease. Both iRepertoire HTBI primers and Arm-PCR of CDR3 regions were used to build the TCR beta libraries. MiXCR, run by TCRdb on the multiplex PCR reads, gives a single entry per CDR3 protein. The data show a few hundred thousand distinct CDR3 sequences, roughly 19% seen once. Germline-derived CDR1 and CDR2 are GTSNPN and SVGIG (reference sequence). Trimming took 5 bases from V and 0 from J, leaving 13 bases between them. The CDR3 runs 14 residues. The time point is: newly diagnosed GD, antithyroid drugs for less than 3 months. The TCR library was made from RNA extracted from PBMCs. Study-wide points: Favoring TRBV28, TRBJ1-2 and TRBJ2-5 was a feature seen in persistent disease.

The data also belong to a second study, concerning T cells in Graves' hyperthyroidism and ophthalmopathy. That investigation notes: Clinical symptoms, serum thyroxine and TRAb, thyroid ultrasound and orbital computed tomography together formed the diagnostic basis. TCR CDR3 regions were first amplified by RT-PCR with HTBI primers.

The rearrangement joins TRBV30 to TRBJ1-1; no clear D gene. The source material was peripheral blood mononuclear cells (PBMCs), sampled at new diagnosis, from a patient treated with antithyroid drugs. This TCR came from a woman in her 30s with Graves disease. The CDR3 is CAWLRSAMNTEAFF. The DNA of the CDR3 is TGTGCCTGGCTTCGGTCAGCCATGAACACTGAAGCTTTCTTT. Based on the CDR3 plus reference TRBV30 and TRBJ1-1, the full variable domain is SQTIHQWPATLVQPVGSPLSLECTVEGTSNPNLYWYRQAAGRGLQLLFYSVGIGQISSEVPQNLSASRPQDRQFILSSKKLLLSDSGFYLCAWLRSAMNTEAFFGQGTRLTVV.